The 11 T cell receptor beta chains below all came from one sample that was sequenced in a study of control samples from healthy donors and cancer patients (dated by TCRdb to between 2020 and 2021). Receptor libraries were prepared by the immunoSEQ multiplex PCR assay. TCRdb provides this immuneACCESS table in a form limited to in-frame rearrangements. Some clones are lacking; in checked studies, under half of them reflect an unresolved V gene, and why the rest are absent is not known. The table for this sample lists about 170,000 clones; around 94% of them were counted only once. Jointly, the top ten make up 1.3% to 1.5% of the sample. Material: blood. The receptors come from a woman younger than 30 in good health.

The V call is TRBV5-4, the J call TRBJ1-1, with D uncertain. V was clipped by 0 bases and J by 3 bases, with 0 bases between them. Per the germline V gene, CDR1 is SGHNT and CDR2 is YYREEE (reference sequence). This CDR3 has 11 residues. CDR3 sequence: CASSLDTEAFF. CDR3 sequence (DNA): TGTGCCAGCAGCTTGGACACTGAAGCTTTCTTT.

The chain joins TRBV5-6 to TRBJ1-6; D is unclear. There are 15 residues in the CDR3. Germline CDR1 SGHDT, CDR2 YYEEEE. V lost 4 bases and J 8 bases, leaving 16 bases between the germline ends. CDR3 in DNA: TGTGCCAGCAGCGTGGCGCCCCTCGGGCATTCACCCCTCCACTTT. It yields the protein CASSVAPLGHSPLHF.

As concerns this clone: The identical CDR3 is also encoded by other nucleotide sequences in the sample. The J gene is TRBJ1-2, the V gene TRBV7-9; 8 bases line up with TRBD1. The germline V gene encodes CDR1 SEHNR and CDR2 FQNEAQ (reference sequence). The CDR3 has 15 residues. The V and J ends lost 4 bases and 8 bases, in that order; junction bases with no gene match: 12. The CDR3 protein is CASSYGQGGIGGYTF. The CDR3 coding sequence is TGTGCCAGCAGCTACGGACAGGGTGGGATCGGAGGCTACACCTTC.

The chain uses TRBV3-1 (or the pseudogene TRBV3-2) and TRBJ2-1, with 12 nucleotides matching TRBD2. Trimming removed 4 bases from V and 0 bases from J; junction bases left unmatched: 7. The CDR3 covers 18 residues. Germline V gives CDR1 LGHDT, CDR2 YNNKEL (reference sequence). The CDR3 DNA reads as TGTGCCAGCAGCCCACGACTAGCGGGGGTGAGCTCCTACAATGAGCAGTTCTTC. This codes for CASSPRLAGVSSYNEQFF.

The chain recombines TRBV4-2 with TRBJ2-1; no reliable D call. CDR3 size: 14 residues. CDR1 and CDR2 (germline): LGHNA, YNFKEQ. V was clipped by 4 bases and J by 4 bases, with 11 bases between them. Here the CDR3 DNA reads TGTGCCAGCAGCCCAGTCCGCCAGTACAATGAGCAGTTCTTC. Protein sequence: CASSPVRQYNEQFF.

The chain carries TRBV2 and TRBJ1-2; a possible D gene is TRBD1 (5 bases). CDR1 and CDR2 from the germline V gene are SNHLY and FYNNEI. The CDR3 is made up of 13 amino acids. The ends were cut back, 0 bases at V and 5 bases at J, with 7 bases in the middle. The CDR3 region has the DNA TGTGCCAGCAGTGAAGCAGGGGTGTATGGCTACACCTTC. It codes for CASSEAGVYGYTF.

The chain carries TRBV5-1 and TRBJ2-5; 13 positions match TRBD2. The CDR3 runs to 15 residues. The germline V gene has CDR1 SGHRS and CDR2 YFSETQ. Unmatched junction bases numbered 3, after V lost 2 bases and J lost 5 bases. CDR3 nucleotides: TGCGCCAGCAGCTTACTAGCGGGAGGGCCTGAGACCCAGTACTTC. Translation gives CASSLLAGGPETQYF.

The chain joins TRBV25-1 to TRBJ2-7, with D perhaps matching TRBD2 (6 bases). Trimming removed 5 bases at V and 9 bases at J, with 20 bases between. The CDR3 runs to 14 residues. In germline, CDR1 is MGHDK, CDR2 SYGVNS. CDR3 residues: CASSNRDSLAVQYF. The CDR3, as DNA: TGTGCCAGCAGTAATCGGGACTCCCTTGCAGTGCAGTACTTC.

This rearrangement joins TRBV2 to TRBJ1-1; perhaps TRBD1 as D (6 bases). This CDR3 spans 17 amino acids. Trimming pared 0 bases from V and 1 base from J, leaving 15 bases between. Germline V gene sequence: CDR1 SNHLY, CDR2 FYNNEI. This chain's CDR3 is CASSEALGGLGNTEAFF. DNA of the CDR3: TGTGCCAGCAGTGAAGCGCTTGGGGGCCTGGGGAACACTGAAGCTTTCTTT.

V and J are TRBV25-1 and TRBJ1-2; 8 nucleotides agree with TRBD1. V lost 6 bases to trimming and J lost 5 bases; unmatched junction nucleotides: 8. CDR1 is MGHDK, CDR2 SYGVNS, per germline. The CDR3 runs 14 residues. The CDR3 DNA is TGTGCCAGCAGGGAAACAGGGGGAATGTATGGCTACACCTTC. It encodes CASRETGGMYGYTF.

V gene TRBV27 combines with J gene TRBJ1-3; TRBD1 matches at 8 bases. The CDR3 contains 15 residues. The junction had 2 bases not matched to a gene; V was cut back by 4 bases and J by 0 bases. The germline CDR1 and CDR2 sequences are MNHEY and SMNVEV (reference sequence). The CDR3 nucleotides read TGTGCCAGCAGTTCCACAGGGGGCTCTGGAAACACCATATATTTT. It yields the protein CASSSTGGSGNTIYF.